This is a list of T cell receptor beta chains from one sample in a study of shared clonotypes between healthy human individuals. Assay used: immunoSEQ multiplex PCR; TCRdb lists only in-frame clones, some missing. This sample has 800,000 to 1,200,000 clones, with around 78% found just once. Sequencing used memory CD4+ T cells from PBMCs. The receptors stem from a man aged 18 to 35 in good health. Some clones in this sample may be carry-over from other donors' samples. CDR3s include the opening cysteine and the closing phenylalanine or tryptophan. Fields, in order: V gene, J gene, D gene, clone size, CDR3 DNA, CDR3 protein. The D gene is left open where the match is weak. Clone size is given for some rows only: seen once, a few or many times, or a class if the clone is expanded.

>TRBV5-1|TRBJ2-7|TRBD2|NA
TGCGCCAGCAGCTTGACCAGCGGGAGTAACTCCTACGAGCAGTACTTC
CASSLTSGSNSYEQYF
>TRBV2|TRBJ2-5|NA|once
TGTGCCAGCAGTGGGGACGGCTCCCGACGGGAGACCCAGTACTTC
CASSGDGSRRETQYF
>TRBV5-4|TRBJ2-1|NA|once
TGTGCCAGCAGCCGGGCTGCGGGAAGGGATTACAATGAGCAGTTCTTC
CASSRAAGRDYNEQFF
>TRBV27|TRBJ2-1|TRBD2|NA
TGTGCCAGCACTCTCGGACTAGCGGGAGCAAATGAGCAGTTCTTC
CASTLGLAGANEQFF
>TRBV6-6|TRBJ1-2|NA|NA
TGTGCCAGCGGCCGAGACGGCCTCTATGGCTACACCTTC
CASGRDGLYGYTF
>TRBV28|TRBJ2-7|NA|NA
TGTGCCACCCAGCAGGGACGGGCGCTCGGGGGGCAGTACTTC
CATQQGRALGGQYF
>TRBV7-9|TRBJ1-1|NA|NA
TGTGCCAGCAGACAACTAGGGGTGGGCGGGATGAACACTGAAGCTTTCTTT
CASRQLGVGGMNTEAFF
>TRBV4-1|TRBJ2-1|TRBD2|NA
TGCGCCAGCAGCCGTGGTCTAGCTAGCGGGAAGCACAATGAGCAGTTCTTC
CASSRGLASGKHNEQFF
>TRBV28|TRBJ2-1|TRBD2|NA
TGTGCCAGCAGTTTATCCGGGAGGGCCCGCGGGCAGTTCTTC
CASSLSGRARGQFF
>TRBV4-3|TRBJ1-3|NA|NA
TGCGCCAGCAGCCAAGATCGGGGGCGCGGAAACACCATATATTTT
CASSQDRGRGNTIYF
>TRBV5-4|TRBJ2-3|TRBD2|NA
TGTGCCAGCAGCACCAGACTAGCGGGCGGGACAGATACGCAGTATTTT
CASSTRLAGGTDTQYF
>TRBV5-6|TRBJ2-5|TRBD2|NA
TGTGCCAGCAGCTCCTCATACGTTAGCGGGAGGAACACCCAGTACTTC
CASSSSYVSGRNTQYF
>TRBV11-3|TRBJ2-5|TRBD2|NA
TGTGCCAGCAGCTTAGGGAGGACTAGCGGGAACCAAGAGACCCAGTACTTC
CASSLGRTSGNQETQYF
>TRBV21-1|TRBJ1-1|NA|few
TGTGCCAGCAGCCTACTACAGGTCTTGAACACTGAAGCTTTCTTT
CASSLLQVLNTEAFF
>TRBV19|TRBJ1-1|NA|NA
TGTGCCAGTAGTATGTGGAAGAACACTGAAGCTTTCTTT
CASSMWKNTEAFF
>TRBV6-1|TRBJ2-1|NA|few
TGTGCCAGCGGGAAGAATGAGCAGTTCTTC
CASGKNEQFF
>TRBV7-3|TRBJ2-3|NA|NA
TGTGCCAGCAGCTTTTACGGTGGGCAAGATACGCAGTATTTT
CASSFYGGQDTQYF
>TRBV11-1|TRBJ1-1|NA|NA
TGTGCCAGCAGCCCCCGGCAGGGAGAGTCTGAAGCTTTCTTT
CASSPRQGESEAFF
>TRBV6-5|TRBJ1-2|NA|NA
TGTGCCAGCAGTTACGTGGTGGGCGATGGCTACACCTTC
CASSYVVGDGYTF
>TRBV4-3|TRBJ2-3|TRBD2|NA
TGCGCCAGCAGCCAGCGGACTAGCGGGGGGGGGACAGATACGCAGTATTTT
CASSQRTSGGGTDTQYF
>TRBV4-1|TRBJ2-3|TRBD1|NA
TGCGCCAGCAGCCGTAGACAGGGACAAGGTACGCAGTATTTT
CASSRRQGQGTQYF
>TRBV5-4|TRBJ2-1|TRBD2|NA
TGTGCCAGCAGCTTAGGGCGGGAGGGCCTCAGGGAGCAGTTCTTC
CASSLGREGLREQFF
>TRBV4-1|TRBJ1-5|NA|NA
TGCGCCAGCAGCCGAGGGTGGATAGATCAGCCCCAGCATTTT
CASSRGWIDQPQHF
>TRBV7-8|TRBJ2-3|TRBD2|NA
TGTGCCAGCAGCTTTTATCCCCTTCCTAGCGGGAGGACAGATACGCAGTATTTT
CASSFYPLPSGRTDTQYF
>TRBV10-3|TRBJ2-7|NA|NA
TGTGCCACCTCTAACGAGTGGGGCGAGCAGTACTTC
CATSNEWGEQYF
>TRBV5-1|TRBJ2-5|TRBD2|NA
TGCGCCGGCAGCTTTCAGGGAGGGAAAGAGACCCAGTACTTC
CAGSFQGGKETQYF
>TRBV9|TRBJ2-3|NA|NA
TGTGCCAGCAGCCTGACAGATACGCAGTATTTT
CASSLTDTQYF
>TRBV19|TRBJ1-5|NA|NA
TGTGCCAGTAGTACCCGTGGACAGTCTGGAGGTCAGCCCCAGCATTTT
CASSTRGQSGGQPQHF
>TRBV2|TRBJ1-1|NA|NA
TGTGCCAGCTCGAGGGGGAGGAACACTGAAGCTTTCTTT
CASSRGRNTEAFF
>TRBV5-4|TRBJ2-6|TRBD1|NA
TGTGCCAGCAGCATGGACAGGGGGGCCGGGGCCAACGTCCTGACTTTC
CASSMDRGAGANVLTF
>TRBV7-2|TRBJ2-3|NA|NA
TGTGCCAGCAGCCGCCTGAGAGGGGCCGGCACAGATACGCAGTATTTT
CASSRLRGAGTDTQYF
>TRBV10-2|TRBJ1-1|NA|once
TGCGCCAGCAGTGATGTTCTTCGAACCACTGAAGCTTTCTTT
CASSDVLRTTEAFF
>TRBV7-9|TRBJ2-7|TRBD2|NA
TGTGCCAGCAGCCCTCCGGGACTAGCGGGAGCCAACGAGCAGTACTTC
CASSPPGLAGANEQYF
>TRBV10-3|TRBJ2-3|NA|NA
TGTGCCATCAGTCCCCGAGAGAGTGGACAGATTAGCACAGATACGCAGTATTTT
CAISPRESGQISTDTQYF
>TRBV18|TRBJ1-2|NA|NA
TGTGCCAGCTCACCACGTCCCCGGGACTCCTATGGCTACACCTTC
CASSPRPRDSYGYTF
>TRBV5-1|TRBJ1-4|NA|NA
TGCGCCAGCAGCTTGTTCCCTGCCGTGGGGGAACTGTTTTTT
CASSLFPAVGELFF
>TRBV11-2|TRBJ2-1|NA|NA
TGTGCCAGCAGCCCGTCCCCGACCTCCTACAATGAGCAGTTCTTC
CASSPSPTSYNEQFF
>TRBV9|TRBJ1-2|TRBD1|NA
TGTGCCAGCAGCGACAGGGGGAAGGGTGGCTACACCTTC
CASSDRGKGGYTF
>TRBV28|TRBJ2-3|NA|NA
TGTGCCAGCAGATTAGGGCCTACAGATACGCAGTATTTT
CASRLGPTDTQYF
>TRBV10-3|TRBJ2-1|NA|NA
TGTGCCATCAGTGGAGGGAGCTCCTACAATGAGCAGTTCTTC
CAISGGSSYNEQFF
>TRBV29-1|TRBJ1-6|NA|NA
TGCAGCGTTGAAGATCACATCGGGCAGGGATTGGCACCCCTCCACTTT
CSVEDHIGQGLAPLHF
>TRBV18|TRBJ1-2|NA|NA
TGTGCCAGCTCACCTTCTTGGCTAACTATATCGGACTATGGCTACACCTTC
CASSPSWLTISDYGYTF
>TRBV18|TRBJ1-1|NA|NA
TGTGCCAGCTCACCCATGACGGGCACTGAAGCTTTCTTT
CASSPMTGTEAFF
>TRBV7-9|TRBJ2-1|TRBD2|NA
TGTGCCAGCAGCTTATTCTCTAGCGGGAGAGGTGAGCAGTTCTTC
CASSLFSSGRGEQFF
>TRBV29-1|TRBJ2-1|TRBD2|NA
TGCAGCGCGACAATATCGGGGGGTTTCTCCTACAATGAGCAGTTCTTC
CSATISGGFSYNEQFF
>TRBV11-2|TRBJ2-1|TRBD2|NA
TGTGCCAGCAGCCCTGGTTTGGCTAGCGGGTACGGGTACAATGAGCAGTTCTTC
CASSPGLASGYGYNEQFF
>TRBV15|TRBJ2-2|NA|NA
TGTGCCACCAGCAGATTCACAGGGGGAGGGCGGGAGCTGTTTTTT
CATSRFTGGGRELFF
>TRBV19|TRBJ2-7|TRBD2|once
TGTGCCAGTAGTATACGGGAGGGCCCCTACGAGCAGTACTTC
CASSIREGPYEQYF
>TRBV7-8|TRBJ1-2|NA|once
TGTGCCAGCAGCTTAACGGGTGGAGGGATCGGCTACACCTTC
CASSLTGGGIGYTF
>TRBV5-1|TRBJ2-2|TRBD2|NA
TGCGCCAGCAGCCTGACTAGCGGAGCTACGATCACCGGGGAGCTGTTTTTT
CASSLTSGATITGELFF
>TRBV6-5|TRBJ2-7|TRBD1|NA
TGTGCCAGCAGGGAATCTGACAGGGTGGCCTACGAGCAGTACTTC
CASRESDRVAYEQYF
>TRBV6-1|TRBJ2-1|NA|NA
TGTGCCAGCAGTGGCAGGCAGGGGTTCGACAATGAGCAGTTCTTC
CASSGRQGFDNEQFF
>TRBV6-1|TRBJ2-7|NA|NA
TGTGCCAGCTCGGGGATCAGCTCCTACGAGCAGTACTTC
CASSGISSYEQYF
>TRBV6-1|TRBJ2-4|NA|NA
TGTGCCAGCAGTGGGGGATCCCAGGGTATTCAGTACTTC
CASSGGSQGIQYF
>TRBV28|TRBJ2-1|TRBD1|few
TGTGCCAGCAGTTTAAAAACAGGGGCCTACAATGAGCAGTTCTTC
CASSLKTGAYNEQFF
>TRBV15|TRBJ1-2|NA|NA
TGTGCCACCAGCAGAAACACGGGAGGAAATGGCTACACCTTC
CATSRNTGGNGYTF
>TRBV5-4|TRBJ2-5|TRBD2|NA
TGTGCCAGCGGGCCACTAGCGGAACGGGAGACCCAGTACTTC
CASGPLAERETQYF
>TRBV7-8|TRBJ2-7|NA|NA
TGTGCCAGCAGCCCACGGCGGGAAAAAGCCTACGAGCAGTACTTC
CASSPRREKAYEQYF
>TRBV5-6|TRBJ1-1|TRBD1|NA
TGTGCCAGCAGCATACGAACAGGGGCGGACACTGAAGCTTTCTTT
CASSIRTGADTEAFF